These 2 T cell receptor beta chains share one sample of origin, sequenced in a study of cytomegalovirus exposure and HLA in healthy donors. PCR used 60 Vbeta primers and 13 Jbeta primers. Measured with immunoSEQ multiplex PCR; TCRdb has only the in-frame clones, and not every one. The sample records about 100,000 clones, roughly 74% being singletons. Sequencing input: PBMCs. The receptors shown here come from a woman aged 70-85 years in good health and CMV-seropositive.

This rearrangement joins TRBV5-1 to TRBJ2-5; 7 bases map to TRBD2. The V segment lost 4 bases and the J segment 7 bases; nucleotides outside the gene matches: 10. From germline, CDR1 is SGHRS and CDR2 YFSETQ. The CDR3 has 14 residues. DNA for the CDR3: TGCGCCAGCAGCCGTATAGGAGGCGGGGGGACCCAGTACTTC. This encodes CASSRIGGGGTQYF. The variable domain in full, with the rest retrieved from reference TRBV5-1 and TRBJ2-5, is KAGVTQTPRYLIKTRGQQVTLSCSPISGHRSVSWYQQTPGQGLQFLFEYFSETQRNKGNFPGRFSGRQFSNSRSEMNVSTLELGDSALYLCASSRIGGGGTQYFGPGTRLLVL.

This chain uses TRBV4-3 with TRBJ2-7, with D unresolved. Trimming pared 0 bases from V and 6 bases from J, leaving 9 bases between. In germline, CDR1 is LGHNA, CDR2 YSLEER. The CDR3 length is 13 residues. The DNA of the CDR3 is TGCGCCAGCAGCCAAGATGAGGAGCTCGAGCAGTACTTC. This encodes CASSQDEELEQYF.